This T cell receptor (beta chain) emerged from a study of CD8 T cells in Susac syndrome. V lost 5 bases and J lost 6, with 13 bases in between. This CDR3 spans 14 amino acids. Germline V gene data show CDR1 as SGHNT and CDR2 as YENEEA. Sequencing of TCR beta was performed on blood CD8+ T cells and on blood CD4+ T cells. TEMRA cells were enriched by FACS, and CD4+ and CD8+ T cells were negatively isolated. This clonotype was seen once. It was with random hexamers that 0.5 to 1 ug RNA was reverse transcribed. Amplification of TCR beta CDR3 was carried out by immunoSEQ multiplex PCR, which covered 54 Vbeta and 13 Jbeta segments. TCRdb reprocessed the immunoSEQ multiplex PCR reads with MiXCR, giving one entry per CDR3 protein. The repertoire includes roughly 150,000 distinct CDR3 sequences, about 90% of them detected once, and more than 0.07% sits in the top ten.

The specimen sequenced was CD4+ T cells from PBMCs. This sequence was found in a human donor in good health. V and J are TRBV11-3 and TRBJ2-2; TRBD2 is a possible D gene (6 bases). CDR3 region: CASSQTRTAGELFF. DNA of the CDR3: TGTGCCAGCAGCCAGACTAGGACGGCCGGGGAGCTGTTTTTT.